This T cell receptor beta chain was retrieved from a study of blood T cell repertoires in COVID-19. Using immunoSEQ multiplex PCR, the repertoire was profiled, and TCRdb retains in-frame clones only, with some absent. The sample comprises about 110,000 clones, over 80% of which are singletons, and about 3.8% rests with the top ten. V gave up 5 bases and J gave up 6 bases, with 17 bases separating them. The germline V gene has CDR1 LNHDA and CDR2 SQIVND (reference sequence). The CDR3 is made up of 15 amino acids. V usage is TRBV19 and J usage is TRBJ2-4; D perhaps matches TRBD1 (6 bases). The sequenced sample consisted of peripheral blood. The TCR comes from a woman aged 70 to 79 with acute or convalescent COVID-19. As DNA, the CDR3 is TGTGCCAGTAGTCCAGCCCAGGGGCTCGGAAACATTCAGTACTTC. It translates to CASSPAQGLGNIQYF.